This entry lists 18 T cell receptor beta chains sequenced from one sample in a study of early T cells in non-severe SARS-CoV-2 infection. TCRdb called the 5' RACE reads again in MiXCR, with one record for every CDR3 protein. The table lists about 83,000 distinct CDR3 sequences, 9% to 15% of them singletons, with approximately 7% in the top ten. Sequenced sample: whole blood. Every receptor here comes from an adult who was a healthcare worker with PCR-confirmed SARS-CoV-2 infection or an uninfected control (not recorded which).

This clonotype has just a few counts. J is TRBJ1-1 and V is TRBV4-2; 8 nucleotides line up with TRBD1. The CDR3 has 15 amino acids. The germline gives CDR1 LGHNA, CDR2 YNFKEQ. Trimming at V came to 6 bases and at J to 1 base, leaving 7 bases not matched to a gene. The CDR3 region has the DNA TGTGCCAGCAGACCACAGGGGGGCTCGAACACTGAAGCTTTCTTT. Residues: CASRPQGGSNTEAFF.

This clonotype was detected a few times. The chain couples TRBV3-1 to TRBJ2-7; perhaps TRBD1 as D (6 bases). The V and J ends lost 0 bases and 4 bases respectively, with 19 bases between them. The CDR3 is 17 amino acids. Per the germline V gene, CDR1 is LGHDT and CDR2 is YNNKEL (reference sequence). In DNA, the CDR3 is TGTGCCAGCAGCCAAGATATCGACAGGCGAATCGCTTACGAGCAGTACTTC. This encodes CASSQDIDRRIAYEQYF.

This clonotype is labeled medium-sized. This chain uses TRBV12-3 or TRBV12-4 with TRBJ2-7; no reliable D call. CDR3 length: 11 residues. Trimming stripped 6 bases from V and 6 bases from J, with 9 bases between. As DNA, the CDR3 is TGTGCCAGCAGGGGTGGTCGCGAGCAGTACTTC. Translated, it gives CASRGGREQYF.

V and J are TRBV7-9 and TRBJ1-2; the match to TRBD1 covers 9 bases. CDR1 SEHNR and CDR2 FQNEAQ come from the germline V gene (reference sequence). This CDR3 is built from 15 residues. The V segment lost 5 bases and the J segment 5 bases; nucleotides outside the gene matches: 9. In nucleotides, the CDR3 is TGTGCCAGCAGCCAGGGACAGGGACCTACTTATGGCTACACCTTC. Residues: CASSQGQGPTYGYTF.

In its sample, this clonotype was seen a few times. The chain joins TRBV27 to TRBJ2-7, with 7 positions matching TRBD1. V shed 4 bases, J shed 0 bases, and the junction held 12 bases outside the gene matches. CDR3 length equals 17 residues. In germline, CDR1 is MNHEY, CDR2 SMNVEV (reference sequence). CDR3 region: CASSSSRPGQSSYEQYF. For the CDR3, the DNA is TGTGCCAGCAGTTCTTCCCGTCCGGGACAGAGCTCCTACGAGCAGTACTTC.

In this sample, this clonotype turned up many times. The rearrangement uses TRBV18 and TRBJ2-5; D perhaps matches TRBD1 (7 bases). CDR1 is KGHSH, CDR2 LQKENI, per germline. With 8 bases removed from V and 2 bases from J, the gap between germline ends came to 15 bases. The CDR3 is made up of 14 amino acids. CDR3 in amino acids: CASTRDSFQETQYF. CDR3 coding DNA: TGTGCCAGCACGCGGGACAGTTTTCAAGAGACCCAGTACTTC.

This clonotype was counted only a few times. The V and J genes are TRBV18 and TRBJ2-5, with 8 nucleotides matching TRBD1. The V segment lost 4 bases and the J segment 4 bases; nucleotides outside the gene matches: 2. CDR1 is KGHSH, CDR2 LQKENI, per germline. The CDR3 runs 13 residues. This CDR3 reads CASSLQGGETQYF. CDR3 sequence (DNA): TGTGCCAGCTCACTACAGGGGGGAGAGACCCAGTACTTC.

This clonotype was counted ten times or more. This chain connects TRBV7-9 to TRBJ1-2; D call uncertain. The CDR3 covers 12 residues. V gave up 3 bases and J gave up 4 bases, with 6 bases separating them. The germline gives CDR1 SEHNR, CDR2 FQNEAQ (reference sequence). The CDR3, as DNA: TGTGCCAGCAGCTTCGTTGGCTATGGCTACACCTTC. Translation gives CASSFVGYGYTF. Looking up the rest from reference TRBV7-9 and TRBJ1-2 gives the full variable domain: DTGVSQNPRHKITKRGQNVTFRCDPISEHNRLYWYRQTLGQGPEFLTYFQNEAQLEKSRLLSDRFSAERPKGSFSTLEIQRTEQGDSAMYLCASSFVGYGYTFGSGTRLTVV.

The rearrangement uses TRBV18 and TRBJ2-3, with D unclear. Per the germline V gene, CDR1 is KGHSH and CDR2 is LQKENI. The V gene lost 0 bases and the J gene lost 5 bases, with 9 bases spanning the gap. The CDR3 is made up of 14 amino acids. The CDR3 bases are TGTGCCAGCTCACCACCTGAAATCGTAGATACGCAGTATTTT. It codes for CASSPPEIVDTQYF.

The chain uses TRBV27 and TRBJ2-7, with TRBD2 identical over 9 bases. CDR3 length: 17 amino acids. Germline assignment: CDR1 MNHEY and CDR2 SMNVEV (reference sequence). Losses at the gene ends were 6 bases for V and 5 bases for J; bases not matched to a gene: 17. The CDR3 spells CASRYLPLAGGSNEQYF. The CDR3 nucleotides are TGTGCCAGCAGGTACCTCCCCTTGGCGGGAGGGTCCAACGAGCAGTACTTC.

This clonotype was observed a handful of times. The chain links TRBV6-5 to TRBJ1-4, with 7 bases fitting TRBD1. Germline CDR1 MNHEY, CDR2 SVGAGI. The J segment lost 8 bases and the V segment lost 6 bases, leaving 9 bases of the junction unmatched. CDR3 length: 14 residues. In DNA form, the CDR3 reads TGTGCCAGCAGCAGACAGGGATCCGGGGAAAAACTGTTTTTT. This codes for CASSRQGSGEKLFF.

This clonotype has a count of ten or more. The chain uses TRBV30 and TRBJ1-2; D unclear. Between the trimmed V and J ends, which lost 2 bases and 4 bases, there was a span of 14 bases. The CDR3 covers 14 residues. Germline V gene sequence: CDR1 GTSNPN, CDR2 SVGIG (reference sequence). CDR3 coding DNA: TGTGCCTGGAGTCCAATGGTCGGGAGCTATGGCTACACCTTC. Encoded protein: CAWSPMVGSYGYTF.

The genes are TRBV20-1 and TRBJ2-3; 8 bases match TRBD1. The CDR3 is made up of 16 amino acids. CDR1 and CDR2 from the germline V gene are DFQATT and SNEGSKA (reference sequence). With 0 bases clipped from V and 1 base from J, the junction kept 6 bases outside the gene matches. CDR3 protein: CSARDLAGGGTDTQYF. The DNA of the CDR3 is TGCAGTGCTAGAGATCTGGCAGGGGGCGGCACAGATACGCAGTATTTT.

This rearrangement joins TRBV5-4 to TRBJ1-1; the D is unclear. Trimming took off 0 bases at V and 4 bases at J, with 10 bases between the two ends. CDR1 and CDR2 (germline): SGHNT, YYREEE (reference sequence). The CDR3 runs to 14 residues. The CDR3 DNA sequence: TGTGCCAGCAGCTTGGAGTCCCTCGGCACTGAAGCTTTCTTT. Translation: CASSLESLGTEAFF.

Details on this clonotype: A read error may be the cause here, since a much bigger clone is one base away. This chain uses TRBV12-3 or TRBV12-4 with TRBJ1-2, with D maybe TRBD1 (6 bases). This CDR3 is 14 amino acids long. With 7 bases removed from V and 4 bases from J, the gap between germline ends came to 16 bases. The CDR3 spells CASKGSRGPYGYTF. DNA for the CDR3: TGTGCCAGCAAGGGCAGCAGGGGACCCTATGGCTACACCTTC.

This sequence joins TRBV20-1 and TRBJ2-3; D call uncertain. The CDR3 loop spans 15 amino acids. The germline CDR1 and CDR2 sequences are DFQATT and SNEGSKA (reference sequence). The V end lost 0 bases, the J end lost 4 bases, and 14 bases lay between the germline ends. The CDR3 here is CSARDPVDRADTQYF. The CDR3 DNA follows: TGCAGTGCTAGAGATCCAGTTGATCGAGCAGATACGCAGTATTTT.

Many counts were recorded for this clonotype. This chain uses TRBV5-1 with TRBJ2-3, with 8 bases matching TRBD1. Germline V gene lookup returns CDR1 SGHRS and CDR2 YFSETQ. The CDR3 is 14 amino acids. Trimming cost V 4 bases and J 3 bases; bases outside gene matches: 4. DNA for the CDR3: TGCGCCAGCAGCAGGACAGGGACGACAGATACGCAGTATTTT. This gives the protein CASSRTGTTDTQYF.

This clonotype appeared many times. The chain uses TRBV7-2 and TRBJ2-2; 7 nucleotides line up with TRBD2. The J segment lost 5 bases and the V segment lost 5 bases, leaving 8 bases of the junction unmatched. The CDR3 has 15 residues. The germline V gene has CDR1 SGHTA and CDR2 FQGNSA. This chain's CDR3 is CASSAPLGGTGELFF. The CDR3 DNA sequence: TGTGCCAGCAGCGCGCCGCTCGGGGGGACCGGGGAGCTGTTTTTT.